Sequencing of this T cell receptor (beta chain) was carried out in a study of blood T cell repertoires in COVID-19. Per the authors' pipeline: Reference gene primer amplification gave nucleated cell count estimates. Produced via immunoSEQ multiplex PCR; TCRdb's table is partial and in-frame only. V and J calls and clone size come straight from that table; D and trimming were deduced from the DNA. The repertoire holds around 48,000 clones, with around nine tenths as singletons. Germline CDR1 and CDR2: DFQATT and SNEGSKA (reference sequence). CDR3 size: 11 residues. V dropped 0 bases and J dropped 4 bases, with 3 bases sitting between them.

Sequenced sample: peripheral blood. The J gene is TRBJ1-1, the V gene TRBV20-1; the D is unclear. This TCR came from a man aged 55 to 69 with active or convalescent COVID-19. CDR3 nucleotide sequence: TGCAGTGCTAGAGATAGCACTGAAGCTTTCTTT. As protein: CSARDSTEAFF.